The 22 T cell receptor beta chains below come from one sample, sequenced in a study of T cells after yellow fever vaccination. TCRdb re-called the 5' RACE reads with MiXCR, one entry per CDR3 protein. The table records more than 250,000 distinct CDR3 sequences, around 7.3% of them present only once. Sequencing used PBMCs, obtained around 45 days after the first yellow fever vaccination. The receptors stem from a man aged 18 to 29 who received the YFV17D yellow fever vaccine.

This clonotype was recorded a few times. The CDR3 region is CASSKGFGDRNYGYTF. CDR3 bases: TGTGCCAGCAGCAAAGGTTTCGGGGACCGTAACTATGGCTACACCTTC. This rearrangement joins TRBV21-1 to TRBJ1-2; TRBD1 is the table's D call and was not checked against the DNA. TRBV21-1 is assigned pseudogene status. This CDR3 is 16 amino acids long.

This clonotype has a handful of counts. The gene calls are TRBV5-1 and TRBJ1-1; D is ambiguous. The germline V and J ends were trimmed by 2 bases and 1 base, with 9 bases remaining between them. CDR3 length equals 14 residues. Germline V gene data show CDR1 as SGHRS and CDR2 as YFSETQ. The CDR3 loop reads CASSFPGENTEAFF. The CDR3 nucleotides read TGCGCCAGCAGCTTCCCGGGAGAGAACACTGAAGCTTTCTTT.

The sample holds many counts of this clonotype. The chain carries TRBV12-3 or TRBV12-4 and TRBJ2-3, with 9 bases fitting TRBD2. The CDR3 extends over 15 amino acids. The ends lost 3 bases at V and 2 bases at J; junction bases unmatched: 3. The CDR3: CASSFRGGATDTQYF. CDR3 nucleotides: TGTGCCAGCAGTTTCCGCGGGGGGGCCACAGATACGCAGTATTTT.

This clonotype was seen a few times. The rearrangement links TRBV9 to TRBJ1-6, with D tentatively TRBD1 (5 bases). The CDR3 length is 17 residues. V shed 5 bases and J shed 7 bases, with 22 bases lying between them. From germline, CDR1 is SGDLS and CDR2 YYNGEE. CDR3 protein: CASRIRGIKSKNSPLHF. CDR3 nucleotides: TGTGCCAGCAGGATACGGGGCATTAAATCCAAGAATTCACCCCTCCACTTT.

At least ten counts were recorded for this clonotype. Here the CDR3 reads CASSVVGDKYYEQYF. CDR3 in DNA: TGTGCCAGCAGCGTAGTCGGAGACAAGTACTACGAGCAGTACTTC. This sequence joins TRBV9 and TRBJ2-7; D gene unclear. The CDR3 contains 15 residues. The V gene's germline CDR1 is SGDLS and CDR2 YYNGEE. Trimming shortened V by 0 bases and J by 3 bases, and 13 bases separated the two germline ends.

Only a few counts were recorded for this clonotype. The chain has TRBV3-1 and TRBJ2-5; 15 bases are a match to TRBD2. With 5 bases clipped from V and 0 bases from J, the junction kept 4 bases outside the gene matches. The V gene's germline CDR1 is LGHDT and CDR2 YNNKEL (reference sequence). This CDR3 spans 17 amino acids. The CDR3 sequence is CASSSGTSGGNQETQYF. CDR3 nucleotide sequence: TGTGCCAGCAGCTCTGGGACTAGCGGGGGGAACCAAGAGACCCAGTACTTC.

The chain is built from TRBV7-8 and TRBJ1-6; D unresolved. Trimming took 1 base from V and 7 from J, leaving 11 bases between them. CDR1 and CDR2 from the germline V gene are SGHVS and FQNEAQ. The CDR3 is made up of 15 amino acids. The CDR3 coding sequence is TGTGCCAGCAGCTTAGTCCGACATGGCAATTCACCCCTCCACTTT. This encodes CASSLVRHGNSPLHF.

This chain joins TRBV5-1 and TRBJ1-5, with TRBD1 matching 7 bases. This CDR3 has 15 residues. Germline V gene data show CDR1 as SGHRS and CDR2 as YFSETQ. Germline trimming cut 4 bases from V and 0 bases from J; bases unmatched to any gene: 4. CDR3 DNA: TGCGCCAGCAGCAAGGGGACAGATAGCAATCAGCCCCAGCATTTT. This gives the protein CASSKGTDSNQPQHF.

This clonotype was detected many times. CDR3 residues: CASSQPPHPGPYDEQFF. As DNA, the CDR3 is TGCGCCAGCAGCCAACCCCCCCACCCGGGACCTTATGATGAGCAGTTCTTC. The chain employs TRBV4-3 and TRBJ2-1; D might be TRBD1 or TRBD2, each matching 5 bases. This CDR3 is built from 17 residues. V lost 2 bases and J 8 bases, leaving 22 bases between the germline ends. Germline loops: CDR1 LGHNA, CDR2 YSLEER.

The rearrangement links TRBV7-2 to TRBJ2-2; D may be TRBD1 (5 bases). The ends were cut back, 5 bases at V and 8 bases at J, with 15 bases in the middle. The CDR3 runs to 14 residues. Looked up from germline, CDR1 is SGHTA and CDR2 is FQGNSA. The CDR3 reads CASSPLREAGELFF. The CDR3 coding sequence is TGTGCCAGCAGCCCCCTCAGGGAAGCGGGGGAGCTGTTTTTT.

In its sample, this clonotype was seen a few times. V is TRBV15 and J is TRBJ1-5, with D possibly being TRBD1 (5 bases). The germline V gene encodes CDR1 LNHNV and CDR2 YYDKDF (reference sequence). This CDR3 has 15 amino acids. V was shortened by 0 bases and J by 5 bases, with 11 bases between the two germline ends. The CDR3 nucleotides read TGTGCCACCAGCAGAGATGGGGGAGCTTATCAGCCCCAGCATTTT. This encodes CATSRDGGAYQPQHF.

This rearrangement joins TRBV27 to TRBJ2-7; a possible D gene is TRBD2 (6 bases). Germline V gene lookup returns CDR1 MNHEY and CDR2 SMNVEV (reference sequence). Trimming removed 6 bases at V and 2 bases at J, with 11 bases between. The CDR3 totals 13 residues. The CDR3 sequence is CASRYREPYEQYF. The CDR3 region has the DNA TGTGCCAGCAGGTACCGGGAGCCCTACGAGCAGTACTTC.

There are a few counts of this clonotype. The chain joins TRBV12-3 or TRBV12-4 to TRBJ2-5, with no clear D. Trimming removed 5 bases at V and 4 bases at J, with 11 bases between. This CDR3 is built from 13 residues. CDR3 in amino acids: CASSRPPPETQYF. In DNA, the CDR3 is TGTGCCAGCAGTCGTCCCCCCCCAGAGACCCAGTACTTC.

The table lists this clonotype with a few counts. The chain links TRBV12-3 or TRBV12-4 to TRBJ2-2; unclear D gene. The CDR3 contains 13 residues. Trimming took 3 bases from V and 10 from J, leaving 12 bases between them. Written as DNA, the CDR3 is TGTGCCAGCAGTTTTGGAGTCCGAACGGAGCTGTTTTTT. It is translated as CASSFGVRTELFF.

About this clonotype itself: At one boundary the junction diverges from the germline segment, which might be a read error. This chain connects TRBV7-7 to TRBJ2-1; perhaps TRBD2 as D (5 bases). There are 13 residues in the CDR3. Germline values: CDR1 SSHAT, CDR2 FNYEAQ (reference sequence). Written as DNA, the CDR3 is TGTGCTAGCAGCTTAGCGTTGGGTAATGAGCAGTTCTTC. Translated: CASSLALGNEQFF.

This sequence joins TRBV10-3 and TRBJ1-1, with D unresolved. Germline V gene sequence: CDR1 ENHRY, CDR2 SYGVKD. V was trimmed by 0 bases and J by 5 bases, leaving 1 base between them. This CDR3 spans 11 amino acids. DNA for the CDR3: TGTGCCATCAGTGAGTCGACTGAAGCTTTCTTT. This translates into CAISESTEAFF.

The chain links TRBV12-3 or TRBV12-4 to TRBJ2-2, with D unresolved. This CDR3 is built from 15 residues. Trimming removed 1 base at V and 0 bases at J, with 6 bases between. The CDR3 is CASSLDSTNTGELFF. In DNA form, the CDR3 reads TGTGCCAGCAGTTTAGACTCTACGAACACCGGGGAGCTGTTTTTT.

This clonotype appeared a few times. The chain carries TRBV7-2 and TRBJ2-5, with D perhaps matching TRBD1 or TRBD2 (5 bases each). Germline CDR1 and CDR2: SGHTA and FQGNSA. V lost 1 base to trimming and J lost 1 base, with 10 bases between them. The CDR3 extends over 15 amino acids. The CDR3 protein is CASSLVAGTQETQYF. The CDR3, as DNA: TGTGCCAGCAGCTTAGTCGCAGGGACCCAAGAGACCCAGTACTTC.

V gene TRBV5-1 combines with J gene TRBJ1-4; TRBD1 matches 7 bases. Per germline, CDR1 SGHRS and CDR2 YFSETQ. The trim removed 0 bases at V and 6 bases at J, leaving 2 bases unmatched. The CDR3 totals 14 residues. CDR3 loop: CASSLGRGDEKLFF. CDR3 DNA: TGCGCCAGCAGCTTGGGCAGGGGGGATGAAAAACTGTTTTTT. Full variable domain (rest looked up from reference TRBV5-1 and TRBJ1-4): KAGVTQTPRYLIKTRGQQVTLSCSPISGHRSVSWYQQTPGQGLQFLFEYFSETQRNKGNFPGRFSGRQFSNSRSEMNVSTLELGDSALYLCASSLGRGDEKLFFGSGTQLSVL.

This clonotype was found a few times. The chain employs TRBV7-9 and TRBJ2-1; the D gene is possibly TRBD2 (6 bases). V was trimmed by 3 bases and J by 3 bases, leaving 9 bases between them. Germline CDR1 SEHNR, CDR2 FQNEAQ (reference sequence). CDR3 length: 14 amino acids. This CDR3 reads CASSFGGNYNEQFF. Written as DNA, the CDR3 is TGTGCCAGCAGCTTCGGGGGAAACTACAATGAGCAGTTCTTC.

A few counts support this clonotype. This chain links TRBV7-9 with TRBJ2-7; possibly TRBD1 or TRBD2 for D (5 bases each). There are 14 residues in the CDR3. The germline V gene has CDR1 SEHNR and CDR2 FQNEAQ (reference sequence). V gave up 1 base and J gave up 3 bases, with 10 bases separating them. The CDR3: CASSLGGSGYEQYV. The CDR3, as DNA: TGTGCCAGCAGCTTAGGGGGGAGCGGCTACGAGCAGTACGTC.

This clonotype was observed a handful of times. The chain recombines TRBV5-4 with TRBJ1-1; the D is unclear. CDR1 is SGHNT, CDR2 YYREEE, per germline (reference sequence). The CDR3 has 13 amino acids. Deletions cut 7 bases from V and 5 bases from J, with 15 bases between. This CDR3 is CASSGTVGTEAFF. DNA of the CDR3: TGTGCCAGCTCGGGAACGGTGGGGACTGAAGCTTTCTTT.